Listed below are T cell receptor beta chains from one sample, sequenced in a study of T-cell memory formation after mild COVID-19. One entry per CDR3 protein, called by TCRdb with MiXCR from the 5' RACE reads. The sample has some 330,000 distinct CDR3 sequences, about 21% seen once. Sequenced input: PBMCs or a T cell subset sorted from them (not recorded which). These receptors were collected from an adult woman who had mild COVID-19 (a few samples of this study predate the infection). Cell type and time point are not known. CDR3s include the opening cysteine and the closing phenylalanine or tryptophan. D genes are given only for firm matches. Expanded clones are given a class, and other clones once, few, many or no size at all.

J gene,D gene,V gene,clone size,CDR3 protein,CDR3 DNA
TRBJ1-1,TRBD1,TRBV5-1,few,CASSFRTGGSSEAFF,TGCGCCAGCAGCTTCAGGACAGGGGGGAGTTCTGAAGCTTTCTTT
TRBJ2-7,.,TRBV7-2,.,CASSLTSDYEQYF,TGTGCCAGCAGCCTCACCTCAGACTACGAGCAGTACTTC
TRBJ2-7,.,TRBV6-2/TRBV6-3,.,CASSPPLAETRRRGEQYF,TGTGCCAGCAGTCCACCCCTAGCGGAAACGCGGCGCAGGGGCGAGCAGTACTTC
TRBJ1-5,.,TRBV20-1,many,CSASYRSHSNQPQHF,TGCAGTGCTAGTTACAGAAGCCATAGCAATCAGCCCCAGCATTTT
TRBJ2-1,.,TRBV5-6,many,CASSLAGEQFF,TGTGCCAGCAGCTTGGCCGGGGAGCAGTTCTTC
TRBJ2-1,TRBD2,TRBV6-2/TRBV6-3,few,CASSRRERNEQFF,TGTGCCAGCAGCCGGCGGGAGAGGAATGAGCAGTTCTTC
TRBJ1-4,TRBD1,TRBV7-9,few,CASSTGQGTTNEKLFF,TGTGCCAGCAGCACTGGACAGGGAACAACTAATGAAAAACTGTTTTTT
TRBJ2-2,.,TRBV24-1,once,CATSDGSRSRFF,TGTGCCACCAGTGATGGCAGCCGTTCTCGGTTTTTT
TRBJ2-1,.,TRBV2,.,CASRGSLYYEQFF,TGTGCCAGCAGGGGGAGTCTTTATTATGAGCAGTTCTTC
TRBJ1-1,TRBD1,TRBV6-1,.,CASTGGVGDTEAFF,TGTGCCAGTACAGGGGGCGTTGGGGATACTGAAGCTTTCTTT
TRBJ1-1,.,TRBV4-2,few,CASTSKNFTGRNTEAFF,TGTGCCAGCACCTCCAAAAACTTTACAGGGAGGAACACTGAAGCTTTCTTT
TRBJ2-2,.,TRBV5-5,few,CASSSPDSYLLELFF,TGTGCCAGCAGCTCACCGGACAGCTACCTGTTGGAGCTGTTTTTT
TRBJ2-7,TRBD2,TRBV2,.,CASGRRERNEQYF,TGTGCCAGCGGAAGGCGGGAGAGAAACGAGCAGTACTTC
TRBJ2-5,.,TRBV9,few,CASSELGGPQETQYF,TGTGCCAGCAGCGAGCTGGGGGGGCCCCAAGAGACCCAGTACTTC
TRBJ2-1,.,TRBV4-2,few,CASSHDTGNEQFF,TGTGCCAGCAGCCATGATACAGGCAATGAGCAGTTCTTC
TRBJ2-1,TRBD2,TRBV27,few,CASSRERGGGYEQFF,TGTGCCAGCAGTCGCGAGCGGGGGGGCGGCTATGAGCAGTTCTTC
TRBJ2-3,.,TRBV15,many,CATSRDRLGASTDTQYF,TGTGCCACCAGCAGAGATCGATTGGGGGCCTCCACAGATACGCAGTATTTT
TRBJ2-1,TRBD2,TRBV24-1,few,CATSDSGTSGSYEQFF,TGTGCCACCAGTGATTCCGGGACTAGCGGGAGCTATGAGCAGTTCTTC
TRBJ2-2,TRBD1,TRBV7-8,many,CASRPNNRDRHGELFF,TGTGCCAGCAGGCCCAACAATCGGGACAGGCACGGGGAGCTGTTTTTT
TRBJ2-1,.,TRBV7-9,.,CASSLGGAHEQFF,TGTGCCAGCAGCTTAGGAGGGGCTCATGAGCAGTTCTTC
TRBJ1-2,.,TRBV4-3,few,CASSQDVTDGYTF,TGCGCCAGCAGCCAAGATGTGACAGATGGCTACACCTTC
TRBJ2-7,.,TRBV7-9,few,CASSQSPSYEQYF,TGTGCCAGCAGCCAATCCCCTTCCTACGAGCAGTACTTC
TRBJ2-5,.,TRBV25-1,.,CASSDRGYKTQYF,TGTGCCAGCAGTGATCGCGGGTATAAGACCCAGTACTTC
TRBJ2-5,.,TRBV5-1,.,CASSLARDGTQYF,TGCGCCAGCAGCTTAGCCAGGGATGGGACCCAGTACTTC
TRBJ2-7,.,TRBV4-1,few,CASSQGGDEQYF,TGCGCCAGCAGCCAAGGGGGTGACGAGCAGTACTTC
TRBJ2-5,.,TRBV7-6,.,CASSLARPGGTQYF,TGTGCCAGCAGCTTAGCTCGACCGGGCGGGACCCAGTACTTC
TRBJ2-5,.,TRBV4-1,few,CASSQGLQQETQYF,TGCGCCAGCAGCCAAGGTTTACAGCAAGAGACCCAGTACTTC
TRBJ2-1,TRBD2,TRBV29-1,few,CSGERGPREEQFF,TGCAGCGGGGAGCGGGGGCCCCGGGAGGAGCAGTTCTTC
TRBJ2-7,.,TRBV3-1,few,CASSQGWFTEQYF,TGTGCCAGCAGCCAAGGCTGGTTCACCGAGCAGTACTTC
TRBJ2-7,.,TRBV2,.,CASSDVMRESYEQYF,TGTGCCAGCAGTGATGTGATGCGCGAATCCTACGAGCAGTACTTC
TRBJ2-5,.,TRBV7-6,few,CASSRRQETQYF,TGTGCCAGCAGCCGCCGCCAAGAGACCCAGTACTTC
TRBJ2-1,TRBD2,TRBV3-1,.,CASSRFSGINEQFF,TGTGCCAGCAGCCGGTTTAGCGGGATCAATGAGCAGTTCTTC
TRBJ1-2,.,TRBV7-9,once,CASSADRRSGYTF,TGTGCCAGCAGCGCAGACAGGAGATCTGGCTACACCTTC
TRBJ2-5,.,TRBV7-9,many,CASSLSSRETQYF,TGTGCCAGCAGCTTGAGTTCTAGAGAGACCCAGTACTTC
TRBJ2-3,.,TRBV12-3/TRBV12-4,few,CASSSDRQSTDTQYF,TGTGCCAGCAGTTCCGACAGGCAGAGCACAGATACGCAGTATTTT
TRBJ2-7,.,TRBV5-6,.,CASSLVGDTREYF,TGTGCCAGCAGCTTGGTAGGGGACACCCGGGAGTACTTC
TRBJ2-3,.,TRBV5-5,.,CASSLELGVQYF,TGTGCCAGCAGCTTGGAGTTAGGAGTGCAGTATTTT
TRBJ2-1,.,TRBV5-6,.,CASSPRGGELNEQFF,TGTGCCAGCAGCCCTCGAGGGGGTGAGTTGAATGAGCAGTTCTTC
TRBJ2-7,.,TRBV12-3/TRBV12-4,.,CASRRPGSYEQYF,TGTGCCAGCAGAAGACCGGGCTCCTACGAGCAGTACTTC
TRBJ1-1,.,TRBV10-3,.,CAISDPNQEGRAEAFF,TGTGCCATCAGTGACCCAAATCAGGAGGGGAGGGCTGAAGCTTTCTTT
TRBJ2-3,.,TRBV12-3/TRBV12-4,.,CASSFSREAKGDTQYF,TGTGCCAGCAGTTTCTCGCGGGAAGCCAAAGGCGATACGCAGTATTTT
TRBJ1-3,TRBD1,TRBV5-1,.,CASSPDRGLGNTIYF,TGCGCCAGCAGCCCGGACAGGGGGCTGGGAAACACCATATATTTT
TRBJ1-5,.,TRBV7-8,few,CASSARGQSNQPQHF,TGTGCCAGCAGCGCGCGCGGACAGAGCAATCAGCCCCAGCATTTT
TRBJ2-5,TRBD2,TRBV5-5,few,CASSPGTSGGAGETQYF,TGTGCCAGCAGCCCAGGGACTAGCGGGGGGGCCGGAGAGACCCAGTACTTC
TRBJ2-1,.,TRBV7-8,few,CASSLLAARSYNEQFF,TGTGCCAGCAGCTTATTAGCAGCCCGCTCCTACAATGAGCAGTTCTTC
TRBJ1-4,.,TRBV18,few,CASSPGAEDEKLFF,TGTGCCAGCTCACCAGGGGCGGAGGATGAAAAACTGTTTTTT
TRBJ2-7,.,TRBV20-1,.,CSARTAATTYEQYF,TGCAGTGCTAGAACCGCGGCTACCACCTACGAGCAGTACTTC
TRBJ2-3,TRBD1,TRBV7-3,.,CASSLLPPTRTGVSTDTQYF,TGTGCCAGCAGCCTACTCCCCCCCACGAGGACAGGGGTGAGCACAGATACGCAGTATTTT
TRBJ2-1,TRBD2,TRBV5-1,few,CASSLEAQRGHNEQFF,TGCGCCAGCAGCTTGGAGGCCCAGCGGGGGCACAATGAGCAGTTCTTC
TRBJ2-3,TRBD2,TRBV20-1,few,CSARDRDGSGGDADTQYF,TGCAGTGCTAGAGATAGGGACGGCAGCGGGGGGGATGCAGATACGCAGTATTTT
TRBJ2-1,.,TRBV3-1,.,CASSQTGLSDEQFF,TGTGCCAGCAGCCAGACGGGACTTTCGGATGAGCAGTTCTTC
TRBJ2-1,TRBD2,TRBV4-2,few,CASSHGGFPRDSGSINEQFF,TGTGCCAGCAGCCACGGAGGGTTTCCCCGCGATAGCGGGAGTATTAATGAGCAGTTCTTC
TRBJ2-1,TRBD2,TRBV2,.,CASSPTSGRAGGEQFF,TGTGCCAGCAGCCCGACTAGCGGGAGGGCCGGGGGTGAGCAGTTCTTC